Sequencing of this T cell receptor beta chain was carried out in a study of OX40 agonist ivuxolimab in advanced cancers. Turning to the study itself: Every 2 weeks, patients got intravenous ivuxolimab at one of six dose levels (0.01-10 mg/kg).

Data came from immunoSEQ multiplex PCR; TCRdb stores just in-frame clones and leaves some out. This repertoire shows 70,000 to 95,000 clones, 84% found once; its top ten account for 0.9% to 1.2%. Study-wide findings and caveats: Low normalized T-cell clonal expansion was also seen in some nonresponders.

With regard to this clone: The antigen is undetermined.

This clonotype was obtained from an adult with an advanced solid tumor such as melanoma, head and neck, liver or kidney cancer. This specimen consisted of CD4+ or CD8+ T cells sorted from blood, obtained in a trial of the OX40 agonist ivuxolimab.

CDR3 sequence: CASSQETAGTDTQYF. DNA for the CDR3: TGCGCCAGCAGCCAAGAGACAGCGGGGACAGATACGCAGTATTTT. The chain carries TRBV4-1 and TRBJ2-3; 7 bases are a match to TRBD2. With V trimmed by 0 bases and J by 3 bases, 3 bases remained unmatched. This CDR3 is built from 15 residues. CDR1 and CDR2 (germline): MGHRA, YSYEKL.